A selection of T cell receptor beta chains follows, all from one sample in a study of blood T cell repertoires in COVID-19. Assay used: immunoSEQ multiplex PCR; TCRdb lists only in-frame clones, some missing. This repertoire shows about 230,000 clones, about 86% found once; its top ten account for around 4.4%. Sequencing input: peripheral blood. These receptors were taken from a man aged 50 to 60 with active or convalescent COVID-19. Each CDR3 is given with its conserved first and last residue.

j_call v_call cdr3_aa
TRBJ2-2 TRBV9 CASSPNSSPGTGELFF
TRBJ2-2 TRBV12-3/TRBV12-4 CASSFFSSGELFF
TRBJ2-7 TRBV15 CATSRDGQGGSYEQYF
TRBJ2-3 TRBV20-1 CSASRAGAMPSTDTQYF
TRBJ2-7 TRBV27 CASSLSLAGAYEQYF
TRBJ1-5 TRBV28 CASVDRILDQPQHF
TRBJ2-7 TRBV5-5 CASSISGTVFYEQYF
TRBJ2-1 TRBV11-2 CASSLDLSVQFF
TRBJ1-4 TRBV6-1 CASSEGGPLGEKLFF
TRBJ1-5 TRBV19 CASSSVGQPQHF
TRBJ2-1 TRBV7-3 CASSVTREAEQFF
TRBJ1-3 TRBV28 CASSPGGSGNTIYF
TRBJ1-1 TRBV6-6 CASSLVTGLGNTEAFF
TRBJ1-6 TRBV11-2 CASSSGTGWISPLHF
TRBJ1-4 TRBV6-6 CASSPLSATGRNEKLFF
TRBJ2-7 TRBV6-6 CASSETSGGEQYF
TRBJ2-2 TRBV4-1 CASSQEPGGASNTGELFF
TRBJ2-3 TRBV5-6 CASSFRGRADTQYF
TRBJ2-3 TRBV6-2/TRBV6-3 CASSPGLAGAPTDTQYF
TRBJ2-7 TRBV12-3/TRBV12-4 CASSIGIAYEQYF
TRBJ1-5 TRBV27 CASSAAGQGNQPQHF
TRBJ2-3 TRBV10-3 CAVGGNTDTQYF
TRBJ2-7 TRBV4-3 CASSQGRELYYEQYF
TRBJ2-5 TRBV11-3 CASSLGGSKETQYF
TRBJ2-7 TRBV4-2 CASSPSQGDEQYF
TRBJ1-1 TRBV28 CASSVIRGHGGEAFF
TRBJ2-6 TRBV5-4 CASSPGLAGGPTSGANVLTF
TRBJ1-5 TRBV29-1 CSVGGLNQPQHF
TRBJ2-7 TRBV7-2 CASSWGLAAAYEQYF
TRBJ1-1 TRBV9 CARDEGAAEAFF
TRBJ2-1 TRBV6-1 CASSELLAWSGNEQFF
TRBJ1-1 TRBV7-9 CASTPGQGFTEAFF
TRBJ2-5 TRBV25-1 CASSEVLAGETQYF
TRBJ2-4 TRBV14 CASSQVGEVYF
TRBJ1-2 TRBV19 CASSIRTAGGGYTF
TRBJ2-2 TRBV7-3 CASSQTSGNTGELFF
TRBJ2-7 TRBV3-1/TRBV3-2 CASSQGQGGREQYF
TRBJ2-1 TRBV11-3 CASSLFSTSGGGNEQFF
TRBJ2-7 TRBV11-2 CASSLDRGRREQYF
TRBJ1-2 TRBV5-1 CASSPRDRGEDGYTF
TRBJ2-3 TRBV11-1 CASSLNAGAGDTQYF
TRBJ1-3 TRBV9 CASSVGKGRNLNTIYF
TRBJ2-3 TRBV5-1 CASGVSGGPTDTQYF
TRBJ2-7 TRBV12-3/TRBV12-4 CASSPGNQYEQYF
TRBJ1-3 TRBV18 CASSPAGGEKRPIYF
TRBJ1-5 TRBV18 CASSRGENQPQHF
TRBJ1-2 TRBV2 CASSSNYRIDGYTF
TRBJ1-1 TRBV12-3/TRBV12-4 CASSEQGNTEAFF